This T cell receptor beta chain was profiled in a study of beta chain features in type 1 diabetes. Broader study findings: Significant though moderate, a shortening of TCRB CDR3s appeared in all four CD4+ subsets of Type 1 diabetes patients.

Every bit of the isolated RNA underwent reverse transcription, so sequencing read expressed TCRB transcripts. Libraries were prepared by immunoSEQ multiplex PCR; TCRdb keeps only in-frame clonotypes and omits some of them. The data show 200,000 to 300,000 clones, about a tenth seen once. CDR1 LNHDA and CDR2 SQIVND come from the germline V gene (reference sequence). The CDR3 sequence is 14 residues long. V lost 5 bases and J lost 6; bases outside the gene matches: 6. This clone appeared a few times. Its cognate antigen is unknown. The J gene is TRBJ2-2, the V gene TRBV19; 7 bases align to TRBD2. Source material: naive CD4+ T cells from blood. The origin of this receptor is a man under 40 with type 1 diabetes. In DNA form, the CDR3 reads TGTGCCAGTAGTCCCGGGGGGACCTCCGGGGAGCTGTTTTTT. The encoded protein is CASSPGGTSGELFF.